The 28 T cell receptor beta chains below all came from one sample that was sequenced in a study of T-cell memory formation after mild COVID-19. TCRdb recomputed calls from the 5' RACE reads with MiXCR, one row per CDR3 protein. Of around 340,000 distinct CDR3 sequences listed, roughly 13% are singletons. Sequencing was done on a sample of PBMCs or a T cell subset sorted from them (not recorded which). The receptors originated from a man between 18 and 35 years old who had mild COVID-19 (a few samples of this study predate the infection). Cell type and time point are not known.

This clonotype was detected many times. The genes are TRBV4-1 and TRBJ2-3; D is possibly TRBD1 (6 bases). The CDR3 contains 17 residues. Per the germline V gene, CDR1 is MGHRA and CDR2 is YSYEKL. Trimming left V 0 bases short and J 5 bases short, with 18 bases between. The CDR3 region has the DNA TGCGCCAGCAGCCAAGATCAGGGGCCTCCGACAAAAGATACGCAGTATTTT. Translated: CASSQDQGPPTKDTQYF.

This clonotype came up a few times. This CDR3 is CASSGRNQPQHF. The CDR3 region has the DNA TGTGCCAGCAGCGGGAGAAATCAGCCCCAGCATTTT. The chain employs TRBV14 and TRBJ1-5; no definite D call. The CDR3 loop spans 12 amino acids. Germline V gene lookup returns CDR1 SGHDN and CDR2 FVKESK. The V end was cut by 5 bases, the J end by 4 bases, with 6 bases between.

The rearrangement uses TRBV5-1 and TRBJ2-1; 13 bases fit TRBD2. With V trimmed by 6 bases and J by 8 bases, 5 bases remained unmatched. CDR1 and CDR2 (germline): SGHRS, YFSETQ. CDR3 length: 14 amino acids. As DNA, the CDR3 is TGCGCCAGCACCACTAGCGGGAGGGCCGATGAGCAGTTCTTC. Its protein is CASTTSGRADEQFF.

This clonotype was seen repeatedly, ten times or more. The V and J genes are TRBV2 and TRBJ1-3; D remains ambiguous. The CDR3 spans 14 residues. Trimming took 10 bases from V and 4 from J, leaving 17 bases between them. The germline CDR1 and CDR2 sequences are SNHLY and FYNNEI. CDR3 in DNA: TGTGCCAACCAAGGAGCGTCTGCCGGAAACACCATATATTTT. It specifies CANQGASAGNTIYF.

This clonotype was counted a few times. This chain connects TRBV28 to TRBJ1-5, with TRBD1 matching 8 bases. With 6 bases clipped from V and 6 bases from J, the junction kept 10 bases outside the gene matches. This CDR3 has 15 residues. The germline V gene has CDR1 MDHEN and CDR2 SYDVKM. CDR3 DNA sequence: TGTGCCAGCAGCCTAGGACAGGGCGTCGGTCAGCCCCAGCATTTT. Its protein product is CASSLGQGVGQPQHF.

The V and J genes are TRBV6-6 and TRBJ2-3; D unclear. The V end lost 7 bases, the J end lost 2 bases, and 7 bases lay between the germline ends. This CDR3 has 12 amino acids. Germline CDR1 MNHNY, CDR2 SVGAGI (reference sequence). The CDR3 bases are TGTGCCAGCAAGCGTCTCACAGATACGCAGTATTTT. This gives the protein CASKRLTDTQYF.

This clonotype was seen a handful of times. The rearrangement joins TRBV28 to TRBJ2-3, with unresolved D. V was clipped by 6 bases and J by 5 bases, with 15 bases between them. The length of the CDR3 is 14 residues. The V gene's germline CDR1 is MDHEN and CDR2 SYDVKM. In DNA form, the CDR3 reads TGTGCCAGCAGCGAATCGAGCGCGATAGATACGCAGTATTTT. Protein product: CASSESSAIDTQYF.

This clonotype has a handful of counts. The chain links TRBV20-1 to TRBJ1-5; D is unclear. The CDR3 length is 15 residues. Germline V gene lookup returns CDR1 DFQATT and CDR2 SNEGSKA (reference sequence). The V end was cut by 0 bases, the J end by 2 bases, with 11 bases between. The CDR3 sequence: CSAREGSIGNQPQHF. In DNA, the CDR3 is TGCAGTGCTAGAGAGGGGAGCATAGGCAATCAGCCCCAGCATTTT.

This clonotype was recorded many times. One end of the junction varies from germline; a read error may be responsible. Written as DNA, the CDR3 is TGTGCCAGCAGTCCTCGACAGATGTACACTGAGCAGTTCTTC. Protein sequence: CASSPRQMYTEQFF. The chain joins TRBV12-3 or TRBV12-4 to TRBJ2-1; a possible D gene is TRBD1 (5 bases). CDR3 length: 14 residues.

The genes are TRBV6-5 and TRBJ2-7; TRBD1 matches at 9 bases. The CDR3 is 15 amino acids. Germline V lookup: CDR1 MNHEY, CDR2 SVGAGI. J was trimmed by 4 bases and V by 4 bases; bases with no gene match: 8. CDR3 sequence (DNA): TGTGCCAGCAGTTTCGCCGGGACAGGGTTTTACGAGCAGTACTTC. This sequence encodes CASSFAGTGFYEQYF.

This clonotype turned up a few times. The V gene is TRBV4-3, the J gene TRBJ2-3; the D gene could be TRBD1 or TRBD2 (5 bases each). The CDR3 length is 16 residues. Trimming pared 0 bases from V and 5 bases from J, leaving 15 bases between. Germline V gene lookup returns CDR1 LGHNA and CDR2 YSLEER. The CDR3: CASSQDTWDGGDTQYF. The CDR3 DNA sequence: TGCGCCAGCAGCCAAGATACGTGGGACGGCGGAGATACGCAGTATTTT.

This chain uses TRBV11-1 with TRBJ2-4, with 10 nucleotides matching TRBD2. Germline CDR1 SGHAT, CDR2 FQDESV (reference sequence). This CDR3 has 16 residues. The V gene end was trimmed by 4 bases and the J gene end by 9 bases; junction bases not matched to a gene: 12. The CDR3 nucleotides read TGTGCCAGCAGCTCCAGGCCTTTAGCGGGGGGTGGCATTCAGTACTTC. Its protein is CASSSRPLAGGGIQYF.

This clonotype was recorded at least ten times. This rearrangement joins TRBV20-1 to TRBJ2-1; 9 bases match TRBD2. After removal of 3 bases from V and 0 bases from J, the junction contained 6 bases not matched to a gene. Germline V gene sequence: CDR1 DFQATT, CDR2 SNEGSKA (reference sequence). The CDR3 runs to 16 residues. CDR3: CSASVLAGASYNEQFF. The DNA of the CDR3 is TGCAGTGCTAGCGTCTTAGCGGGGGCCTCCTACAATGAGCAGTTCTTC.

The table lists this clonotype with many counts. The gene calls are TRBV2 and TRBJ2-7, with D perhaps matching TRBD1 or TRBD2 (5 bases each). CDR3 length: 14 amino acids. Germline CDR1 is SNHLY and CDR2 is FYNNEI. Trimming stripped 8 bases from V and 4 bases from J, with 18 bases between. CDR3 bases: TGTGCCAGCCAACAGGACGGGGAAGTATACGAGCAGTACTTC. Protein: CASQQDGEVYEQYF.

The V call is TRBV3-1, the J call TRBJ2-1, with D tentatively TRBD1 (6 bases). There are 14 residues in the CDR3. CDR1 and CDR2 (germline): LGHDT, YNNKEL (reference sequence). Trimming took off 4 bases at V and 7 bases at J, with 14 bases between the two ends. CDR3: CASSPPGAWNEQFF. The CDR3 region has the DNA TGTGCCAGCAGCCCCCCAGGGGCTTGGAATGAGCAGTTCTTC.

This rearrangement joins TRBV7-9 to TRBJ1-1; TRBD1 is a possible D gene (5 bases). The CDR3 spans 18 residues. The germline V gene has CDR1 SEHNR and CDR2 FQNEAQ (reference sequence). The V and J ends lost 1 base and 0 bases respectively, with 18 bases between them. CDR3 in DNA: TGTGCCAGCAGCTTAGTGGGGGAGCGTCCCATTTTGAACACTGAAGCTTTCTTT. The encoded protein is CASSLVGERPILNTEAFF.

In its sample, this clonotype was seen many times. The chain is built from TRBV15 and TRBJ2-7; D call uncertain. The CDR3 length is 13 residues. Between the trimmed V and J ends, which lost 0 bases and 5 bases, there was a span of 8 bases. Per the germline V gene, CDR1 is LNHNV and CDR2 is YYDKDF (reference sequence). The CDR3 region has the DNA TGTGCCACCAGCAGAGATCCGGTGCACGAGCAGTACTTC. Encoded protein: CATSRDPVHEQYF.

CDR3 sequence: CSASREKLFF. Written as DNA, the CDR3 is TGCAGTGCTAGCAGGGAAAAACTGTTTTTT. The chain recombines TRBV20-1 with TRBJ1-4; D remains ambiguous. This CDR3 has 10 amino acids. Trimming stripped 3 bases from V and 8 bases from J, with 4 bases between. Germline CDR1 and CDR2: DFQATT and SNEGSKA (reference sequence).

V and J are TRBV7-8 and TRBJ2-4; D is unresolved. CDR1 SGHVS and CDR2 FQNEAQ come from the germline V gene. The CDR3 spans 13 residues. V gave up 6 bases and J gave up 1 base, with 7 bases separating them. CDR3 region: CASSIGAKNIQYF. The CDR3, as DNA: TGTGCCAGCAGTATAGGGGCCAAAAACATTCAGTACTTC.

This clonotype was seen a handful of times. The chain joins TRBV3-1 to TRBJ2-1, with D perhaps matching TRBD2 (6 bases). The CDR3 is made up of 17 amino acids. V lost 3 bases to trimming and J lost 5 bases, with 20 bases between them. Germline CDR1 reads LGHDT; CDR2 reads YNNKEL (reference sequence). CDR3 sequence reads: CASSQAVRLAPNNEQFF. For the CDR3, the DNA is TGTGCCAGCAGCCAGGCCGTGAGGCTAGCGCCTAACAATGAGCAGTTCTTC.

This clonotype was counted between two and nine times. The V and J genes are TRBV5-1 and TRBJ2-3; 8 bases align to TRBD2. Trimming took 0 bases from V and 4 from J; bases not matched to a gene: 4. This CDR3 comprises 15 residues. Germline-derived CDR1 and CDR2 are SGHRS and YFSETQ. The CDR3 coding sequence is TGCGCCAGCAGCTTGGCGGCGGGGGGACCAGATACGCAGTATTTT. Amino acid sequence: CASSLAAGGPDTQYF.

This clonotype was seen many times. The gene calls are TRBV7-2 and TRBJ2-7; TRBD2 aligns across 9 bases. The J segment lost 1 base and the V segment lost 5 bases, leaving 6 bases of the junction unmatched. This CDR3 is built from 15 residues. The germline gives CDR1 SGHTA, CDR2 FQGNSA. CDR3 nucleotides: TGTGCCAGCAGCGGAGCGGGGGGCAGGTCCTACGAGCAGTACTTC. Translation: CASSGAGGRSYEQYF.

V usage is TRBV9 and J usage is TRBJ2-5; 8 bases are a match to TRBD2. Germline trimming cut 0 bases from V and 4 bases from J; bases unmatched to any gene: 2. CDR1 and CDR2 (germline): SGDLS, YYNGEE. The CDR3 consists of 14 residues. This CDR3 reads CASSVDGGVETQYF. In DNA, the CDR3 is TGTGCCAGCAGCGTAGACGGGGGGGTAGAGACCCAGTACTTC.

This clonotype turned up a few times. The chain carries TRBV14 and TRBJ1-6; D ambiguous. The V gene lost 0 bases and the J gene lost 8 bases, with 8 bases spanning the gap. Germline V lookup: CDR1 SGHDN, CDR2 FVKESK. The CDR3 contains 14 residues. CDR3 sequence reads: CASSQEVYHSPLHF. In DNA form, the CDR3 reads TGTGCCAGCAGCCAAGAGGTTTACCATTCACCCCTCCACTTT.

The V gene is TRBV4-3, the J gene TRBJ1-2, with a tentative D call TRBD1 (5 bases). The germline gives CDR1 LGHNA, CDR2 YSLEER. The CDR3 spans 14 residues. V gave up 5 bases and J gave up 0 bases, with 10 bases separating them. Here the CDR3 reads CASSGGGSNYGYTF. The DNA for the CDR3 is TGCGCCAGCAGCGGGGGGGGGTCTAACTATGGCTACACCTTC.

The J gene is TRBJ2-3, the V gene TRBV24-1, with 8 bases aligning to TRBD1. Germline V lookup: CDR1 KGHDR, CDR2 SFDVKD. The CDR3 spans 16 residues. The trim removed 4 bases at V and 1 base at J, leaving 6 bases unmatched. The CDR3 loop is CATSDARGPGTDTQYF. The DNA of the CDR3 is TGTGCCACCAGTGACGCCAGGGGGCCAGGCACAGATACGCAGTATTTT.

The rearrangement joins TRBV9 to TRBJ2-4; D is unclear. Germline-derived CDR1 and CDR2 are SGDLS and YYNGEE. V lost 0 bases and J 8 bases, leaving 12 bases between the germline ends. The CDR3 runs 14 residues. CDR3 amino acids: CASSVGSRADIQYF. The CDR3 DNA is TGTGCCAGCAGCGTAGGGAGTCGGGCGGACATTCAGTACTTC.

This clonotype was observed a few times. The chain has TRBV20-1 and TRBJ2-5; D possibly corresponds to TRBD2 (7 bases). Germline-derived CDR1 and CDR2 are DFQATT and SNEGSKA (reference sequence). Trimming shortened V by 3 bases and J by 2 bases, and 22 bases separated the two germline ends. The CDR3 extends over 17 amino acids. CDR3 coding DNA: TGCAGTGCTAGGGGCCAGCGGGGAGGGGGACCTCAAGAGACCCAGTACTTC. The encoded protein is CSARGQRGGGPQETQYF.